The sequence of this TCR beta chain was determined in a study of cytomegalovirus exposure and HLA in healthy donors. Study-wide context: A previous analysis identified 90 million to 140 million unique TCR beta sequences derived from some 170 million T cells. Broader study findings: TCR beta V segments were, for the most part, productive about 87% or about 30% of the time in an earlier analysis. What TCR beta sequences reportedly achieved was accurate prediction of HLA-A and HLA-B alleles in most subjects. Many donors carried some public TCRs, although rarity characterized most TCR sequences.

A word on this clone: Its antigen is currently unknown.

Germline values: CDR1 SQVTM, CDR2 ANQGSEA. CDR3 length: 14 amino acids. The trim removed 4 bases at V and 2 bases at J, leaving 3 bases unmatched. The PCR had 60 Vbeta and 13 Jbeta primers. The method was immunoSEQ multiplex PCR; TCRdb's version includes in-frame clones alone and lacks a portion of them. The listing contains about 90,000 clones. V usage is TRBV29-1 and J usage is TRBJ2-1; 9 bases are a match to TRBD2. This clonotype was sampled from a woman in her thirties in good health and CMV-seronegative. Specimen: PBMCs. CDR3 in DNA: TGCAGCGTTGCCAAGCGGGGGGCCTACAATGAGCAGTTCTTC. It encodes CSVAKRGAYNEQFF.